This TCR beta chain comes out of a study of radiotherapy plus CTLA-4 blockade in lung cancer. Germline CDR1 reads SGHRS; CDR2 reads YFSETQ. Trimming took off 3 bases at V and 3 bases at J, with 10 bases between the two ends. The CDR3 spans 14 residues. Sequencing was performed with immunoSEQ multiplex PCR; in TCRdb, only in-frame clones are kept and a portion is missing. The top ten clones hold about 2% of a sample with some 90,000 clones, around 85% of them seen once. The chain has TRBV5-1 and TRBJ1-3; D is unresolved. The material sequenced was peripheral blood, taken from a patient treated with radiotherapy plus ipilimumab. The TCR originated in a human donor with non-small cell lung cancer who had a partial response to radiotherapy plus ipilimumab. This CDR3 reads CASSSSGGGNTIYF. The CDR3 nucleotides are TGCGCCAGCAGCTCGTCAGGAGGTGGAAACACCATATATTTT. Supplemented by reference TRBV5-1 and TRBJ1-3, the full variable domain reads KAGVTQTPRYLIKTRGQQVTLSCSPISGHRSVSWYQQTPGQGLQFLFEYFSETQRNKGNFPGRFSGRQFSNSRSEMNVSTLELGDSALYLCASSSSGGGNTIYFGEGSWLTVV.